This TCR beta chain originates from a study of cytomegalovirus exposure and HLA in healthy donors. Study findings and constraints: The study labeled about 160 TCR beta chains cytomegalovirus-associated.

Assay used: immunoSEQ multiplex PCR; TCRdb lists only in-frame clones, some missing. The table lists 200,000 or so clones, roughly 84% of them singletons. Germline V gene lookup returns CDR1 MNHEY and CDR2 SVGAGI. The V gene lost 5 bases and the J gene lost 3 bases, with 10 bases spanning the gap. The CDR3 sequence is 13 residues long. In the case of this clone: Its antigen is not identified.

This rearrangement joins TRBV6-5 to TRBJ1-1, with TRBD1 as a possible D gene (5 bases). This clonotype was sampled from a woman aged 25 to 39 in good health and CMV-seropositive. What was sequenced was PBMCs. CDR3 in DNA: TGTGCCAGCAGTCGACAGTTGGACACTGAAGCTTTCTTT. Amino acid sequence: CASSRQLDTEAFF.